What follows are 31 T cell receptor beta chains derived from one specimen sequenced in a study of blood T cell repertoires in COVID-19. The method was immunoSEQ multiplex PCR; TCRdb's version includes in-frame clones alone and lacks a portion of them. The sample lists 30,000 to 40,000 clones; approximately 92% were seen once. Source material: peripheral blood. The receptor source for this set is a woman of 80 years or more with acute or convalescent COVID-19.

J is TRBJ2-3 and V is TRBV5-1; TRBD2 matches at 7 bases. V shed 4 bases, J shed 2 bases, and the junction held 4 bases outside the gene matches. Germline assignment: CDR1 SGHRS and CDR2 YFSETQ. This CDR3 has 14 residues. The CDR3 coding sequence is TGCGCCAGCAGCCTGGGACTACTCACAGATACGCAGTATTTT. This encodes CASSLGLLTDTQYF.

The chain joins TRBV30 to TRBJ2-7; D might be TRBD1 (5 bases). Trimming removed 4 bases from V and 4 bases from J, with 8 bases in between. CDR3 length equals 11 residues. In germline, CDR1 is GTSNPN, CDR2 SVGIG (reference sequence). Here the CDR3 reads CAWTHRYEQYF. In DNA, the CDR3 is TGTGCCTGGACCCACAGGTACGAGCAGTACTTC.

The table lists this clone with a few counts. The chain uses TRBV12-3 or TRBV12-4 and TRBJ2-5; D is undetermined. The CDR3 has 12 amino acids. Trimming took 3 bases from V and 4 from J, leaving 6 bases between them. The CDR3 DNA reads TGTGCCAGCAGTTTTTTGCGAGAGACCCAGTACTTC. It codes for CASSFLRETQYF.

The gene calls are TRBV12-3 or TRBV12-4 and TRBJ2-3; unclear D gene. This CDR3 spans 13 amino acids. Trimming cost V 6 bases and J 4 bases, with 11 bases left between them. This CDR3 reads CASRSVLSDTQYF. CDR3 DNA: TGTGCCAGCAGATCAGTGCTTTCAGATACGCAGTATTTT.

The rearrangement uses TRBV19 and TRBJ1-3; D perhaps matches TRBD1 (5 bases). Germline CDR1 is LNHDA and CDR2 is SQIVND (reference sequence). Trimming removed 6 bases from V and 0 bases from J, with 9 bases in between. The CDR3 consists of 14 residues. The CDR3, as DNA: TGTGCCAGTAGAAGACAGTTCTCTGGAAACACCATATATTTT. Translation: CASRRQFSGNTIYF. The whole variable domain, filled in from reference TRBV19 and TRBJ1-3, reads DGGITQSPKYLFRKEGQNVTLSCEQNLNHDAMYWYRQDPGQGLRLIYYSQIVNDFQKGDIAEGYSVSREKKESFPLTVTSAQKNPTAFYLCASRRQFSGNTIYFGEGSWLTVV.

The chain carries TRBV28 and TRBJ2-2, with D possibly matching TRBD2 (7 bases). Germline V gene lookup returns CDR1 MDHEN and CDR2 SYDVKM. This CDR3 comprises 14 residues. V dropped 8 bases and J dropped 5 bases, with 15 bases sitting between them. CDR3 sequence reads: CASRSGGATGELFF. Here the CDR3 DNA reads TGTGCCAGCCGATCGGGGGGCGCGACCGGGGAGCTGTTTTTT.

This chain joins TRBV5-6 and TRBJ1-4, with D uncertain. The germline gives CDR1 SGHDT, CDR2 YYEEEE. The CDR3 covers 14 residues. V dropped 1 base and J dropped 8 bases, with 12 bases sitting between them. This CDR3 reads CASSLFAGNEKLFF. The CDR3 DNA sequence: TGTGCCAGCAGCTTGTTTGCGGGAAACGAAAAACTGTTTTTT. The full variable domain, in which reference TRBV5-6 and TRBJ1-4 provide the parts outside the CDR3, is DAGVTQSPTHLIKTRGQQVTLRCSPKSGHDTVSWYQQALGQGPQFIFQYYEEEERQRGNFPDRFSGHQFPNYSSELNVNALLLGDSALYLCASSLFAGNEKLFFGSGTQLSVL.

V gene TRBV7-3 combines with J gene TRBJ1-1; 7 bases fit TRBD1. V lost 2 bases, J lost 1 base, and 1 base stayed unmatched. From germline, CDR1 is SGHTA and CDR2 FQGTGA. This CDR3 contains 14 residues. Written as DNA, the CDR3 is TGTGCCAGCAGCTTAGACAGGGAGAACACTGAAGCTTTCTTT. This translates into CASSLDRENTEAFF.

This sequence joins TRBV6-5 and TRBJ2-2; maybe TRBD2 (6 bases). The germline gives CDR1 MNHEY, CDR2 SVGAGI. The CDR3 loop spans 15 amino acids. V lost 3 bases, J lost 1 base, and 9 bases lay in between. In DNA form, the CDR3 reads TGTGCCAGCAGTTATGACGGGAGGAACACCGGGGAGCTGTTTTTT. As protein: CASSYDGRNTGELFF.

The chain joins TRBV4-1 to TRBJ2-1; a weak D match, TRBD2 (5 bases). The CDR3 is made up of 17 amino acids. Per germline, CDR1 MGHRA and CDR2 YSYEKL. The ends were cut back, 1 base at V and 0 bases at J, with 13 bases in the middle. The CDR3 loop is CASSQAKGESSYNEQFF. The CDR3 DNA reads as TGCGCCAGCAGCCAAGCTAAGGGAGAGAGCTCCTACAATGAGCAGTTCTTC.

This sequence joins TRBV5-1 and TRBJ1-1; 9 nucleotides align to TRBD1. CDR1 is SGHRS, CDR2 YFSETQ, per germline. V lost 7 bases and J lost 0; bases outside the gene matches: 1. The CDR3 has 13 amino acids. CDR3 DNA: TGCGCCAGCCGGACAGGGGTGAACACTGAAGCTTTCTTT. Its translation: CASRTGVNTEAFF.

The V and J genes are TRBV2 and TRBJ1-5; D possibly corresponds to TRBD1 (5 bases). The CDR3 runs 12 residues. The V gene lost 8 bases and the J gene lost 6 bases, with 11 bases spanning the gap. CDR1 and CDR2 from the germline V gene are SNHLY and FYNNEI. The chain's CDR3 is CASGAGSQPQHF. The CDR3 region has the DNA TGTGCCAGCGGGGCAGGATCTCAGCCCCAGCATTTT.

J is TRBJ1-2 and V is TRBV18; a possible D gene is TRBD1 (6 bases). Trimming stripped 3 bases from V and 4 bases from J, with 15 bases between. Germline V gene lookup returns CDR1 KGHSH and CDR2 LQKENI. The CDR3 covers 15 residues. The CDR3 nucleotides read TGTGCCAGCTCACCGGACAGAAGTAACCTCTATGGCTACACCTTC. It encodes CASSPDRSNLYGYTF.

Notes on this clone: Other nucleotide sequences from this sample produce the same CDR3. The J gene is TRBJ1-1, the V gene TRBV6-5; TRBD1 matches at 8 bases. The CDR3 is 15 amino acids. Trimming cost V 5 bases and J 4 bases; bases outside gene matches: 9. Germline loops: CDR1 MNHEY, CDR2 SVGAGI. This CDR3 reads CASSRTGLGGTEAFF. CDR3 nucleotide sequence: TGTGCCAGCAGTCGGACAGGGCTTGGGGGCACTGAAGCTTTCTTT.

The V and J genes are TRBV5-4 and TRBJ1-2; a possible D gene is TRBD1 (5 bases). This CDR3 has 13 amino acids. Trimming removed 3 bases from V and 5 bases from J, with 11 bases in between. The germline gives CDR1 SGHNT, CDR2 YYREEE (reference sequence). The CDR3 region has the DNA TGTGCCAGCAGCTCAGGGACTAGTTATGGCTACACCTTC. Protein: CASSSGTSYGYTF.

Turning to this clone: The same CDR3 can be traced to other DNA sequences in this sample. The DNA of the CDR3 is TGTGCCAGCAGCTTACGTGGGGGGGAGACCCAGTACTTC. Its translation: CASSLRGGETQYF. This sequence joins TRBV7-2 and TRBJ2-5, with D possibly TRBD2 on 6 matching bases. V lost 2 bases to trimming and J lost 5 bases, with 9 bases between them. In germline, CDR1 is SGHTA, CDR2 FQGNSA. The CDR3 is 13 amino acids.

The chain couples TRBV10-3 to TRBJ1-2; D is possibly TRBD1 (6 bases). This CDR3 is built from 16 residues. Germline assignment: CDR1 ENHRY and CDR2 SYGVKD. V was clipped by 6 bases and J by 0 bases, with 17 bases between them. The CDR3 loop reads CAISSGTGTSNYGYTF. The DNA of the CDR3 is TGTGCCATCAGCTCCGGAACCGGGACATCTAACTATGGCTACACCTTC.

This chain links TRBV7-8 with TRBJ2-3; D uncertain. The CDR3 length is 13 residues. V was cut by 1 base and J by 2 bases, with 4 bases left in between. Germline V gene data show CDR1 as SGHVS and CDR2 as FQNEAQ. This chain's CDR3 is CASSLGVTDTQYF. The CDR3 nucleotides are TGTGCCAGCAGCTTAGGCGTCACAGATACGCAGTATTTT.

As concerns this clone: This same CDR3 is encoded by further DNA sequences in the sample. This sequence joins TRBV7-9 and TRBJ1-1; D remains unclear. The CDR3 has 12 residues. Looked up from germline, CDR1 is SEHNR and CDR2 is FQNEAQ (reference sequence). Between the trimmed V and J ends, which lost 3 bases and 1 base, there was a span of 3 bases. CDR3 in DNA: TGTGCCAGCAGCTTCTCGAACACTGAAGCTTTCTTT. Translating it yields CASSFSNTEAFF.

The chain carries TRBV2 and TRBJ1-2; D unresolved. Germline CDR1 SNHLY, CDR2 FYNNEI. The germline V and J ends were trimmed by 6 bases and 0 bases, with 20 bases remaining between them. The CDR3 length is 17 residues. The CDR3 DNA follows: TGTGCCAGCAGGGGCGTACGGGGAGGAACAACTAACTATGGCTACACCTTC. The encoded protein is CASRGVRGGTTNYGYTF.

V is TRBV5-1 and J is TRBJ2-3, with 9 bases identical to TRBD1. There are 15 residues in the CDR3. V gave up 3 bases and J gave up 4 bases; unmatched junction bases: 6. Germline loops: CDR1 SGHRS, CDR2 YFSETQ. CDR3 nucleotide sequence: TGCGCCAGCAGCTCCTTTGGGGACAGGGCAGATACGCAGTATTTT. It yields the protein CASSSFGDRADTQYF.

The CDR3 region has the DNA TGTGCTAGTGGTTTACTCAGGGGCCCAGATACGCAGTATTTT. Translating gives CASGLLRGPDTQYF. The rearrangement uses TRBV12-5 and TRBJ2-3, with a tentative D call TRBD1 (6 bases). Germline V gene sequence: CDR1 LGHNT, CDR2 FRNRAP. Trimming removed 3 bases at V and 4 bases at J, with 11 bases between. CDR3 size: 14 residues. Full variable domain (outside the CDR3, taken from reference TRBV12-5 and TRBJ2-3): DARVTQTPRHKVTEMGQEVTMRCQPILGHNTVFWYRQTMMQGLELLAYFRNRAPLDDSGMPKDRFSAEMPDATLATLKIQPSEPRDSAVYFCASGLLRGPDTQYFGPGTRLTVL.

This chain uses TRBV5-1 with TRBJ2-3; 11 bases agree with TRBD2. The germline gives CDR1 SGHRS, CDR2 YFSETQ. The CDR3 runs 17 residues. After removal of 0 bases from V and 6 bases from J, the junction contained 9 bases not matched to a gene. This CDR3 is CASSLVGLAGGPDTQYF. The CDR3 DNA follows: TGCGCCAGCAGCTTGGTTGGGTTAGCGGGGGGGCCTGATACGCAGTATTTT.

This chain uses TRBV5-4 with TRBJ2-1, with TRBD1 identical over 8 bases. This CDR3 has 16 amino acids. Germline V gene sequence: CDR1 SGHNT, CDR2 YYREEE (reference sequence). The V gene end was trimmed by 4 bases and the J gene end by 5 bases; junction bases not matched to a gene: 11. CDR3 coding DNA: TGTGCCAGCAGCACCGCCTCAGGGGGCGGAGACAATGAGCAGTTCTTC. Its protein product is CASSTASGGGDNEQFF.

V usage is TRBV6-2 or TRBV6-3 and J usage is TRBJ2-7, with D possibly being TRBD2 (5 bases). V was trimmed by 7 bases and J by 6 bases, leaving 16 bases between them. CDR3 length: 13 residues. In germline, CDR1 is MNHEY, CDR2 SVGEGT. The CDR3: CASTPRRRAEQYF. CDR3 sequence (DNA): TGTGCCAGCACCCCCAGGCGGCGGGCCGAGCAGTACTTC.

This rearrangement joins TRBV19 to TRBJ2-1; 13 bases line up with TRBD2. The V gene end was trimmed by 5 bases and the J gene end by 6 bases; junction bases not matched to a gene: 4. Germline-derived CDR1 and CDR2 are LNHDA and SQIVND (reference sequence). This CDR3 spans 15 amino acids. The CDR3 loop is CASSDGLAGANEQFF. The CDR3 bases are TGTGCCAGTAGTGACGGACTAGCGGGGGCCAATGAGCAGTTCTTC. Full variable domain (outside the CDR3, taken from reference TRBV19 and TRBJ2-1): DGGITQSPKYLFRKEGQNVTLSCEQNLNHDAMYWYRQDPGQGLRLIYYSQIVNDFQKGDIAEGYSVSREKKESFPLTVTSAQKNPTAFYLCASSDGLAGANEQFFGPGTRLTVL.

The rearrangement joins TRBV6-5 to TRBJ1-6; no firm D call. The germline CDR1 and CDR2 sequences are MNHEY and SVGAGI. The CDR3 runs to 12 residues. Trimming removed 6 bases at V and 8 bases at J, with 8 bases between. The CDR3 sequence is CASSRMDSPLHF. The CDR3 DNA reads TGTGCCAGCAGCAGGATGGATTCACCCCTCCACTTT.

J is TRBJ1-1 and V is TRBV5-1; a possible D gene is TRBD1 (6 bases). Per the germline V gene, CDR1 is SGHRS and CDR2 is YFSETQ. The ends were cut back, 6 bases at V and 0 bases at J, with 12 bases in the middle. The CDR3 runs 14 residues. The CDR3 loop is CASIGQSMNTEAFF. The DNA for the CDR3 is TGCGCCAGCATAGGACAGTCCATGAACACTGAAGCTTTCTTT.

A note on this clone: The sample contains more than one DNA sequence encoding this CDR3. CDR3 sequence: CASSRGQGNTEAFF. CDR3 DNA: TGTGCCAGCAGCCGAGGACAGGGGAACACTGAAGCTTTCTTT. The rearrangement joins TRBV3-1 (or the pseudogene TRBV3-2) to TRBJ1-1; 8 bases align to TRBD1. The germline V gene encodes CDR1 LGHDT and CDR2 YNNKEL (reference sequence). This CDR3 is built from 14 residues. V gave up 4 bases and J gave up 1 base; unmatched junction bases: 2.

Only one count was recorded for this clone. The CDR3 DNA reads as TGTGCCAGCAGCTTAGGACAACCCCAAGTGTCCTACGAGCAGTACTTC. Encoded protein: CASSLGQPQVSYEQYF. The chain couples TRBV7-2 to TRBJ2-7; D unclear. The CDR3 consists of 16 residues. The V gene lost 1 base and the J gene lost 1 base, with 14 bases spanning the gap. Germline CDR1 and CDR2: SGHTA and FQGNSA.

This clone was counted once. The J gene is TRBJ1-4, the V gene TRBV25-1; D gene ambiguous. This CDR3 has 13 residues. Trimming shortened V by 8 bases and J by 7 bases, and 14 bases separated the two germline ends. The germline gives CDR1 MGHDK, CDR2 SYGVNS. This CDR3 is CASEAISGEKLFF. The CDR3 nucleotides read TGTGCCAGCGAGGCAATCAGTGGTGAAAAACTGTTTTTT.